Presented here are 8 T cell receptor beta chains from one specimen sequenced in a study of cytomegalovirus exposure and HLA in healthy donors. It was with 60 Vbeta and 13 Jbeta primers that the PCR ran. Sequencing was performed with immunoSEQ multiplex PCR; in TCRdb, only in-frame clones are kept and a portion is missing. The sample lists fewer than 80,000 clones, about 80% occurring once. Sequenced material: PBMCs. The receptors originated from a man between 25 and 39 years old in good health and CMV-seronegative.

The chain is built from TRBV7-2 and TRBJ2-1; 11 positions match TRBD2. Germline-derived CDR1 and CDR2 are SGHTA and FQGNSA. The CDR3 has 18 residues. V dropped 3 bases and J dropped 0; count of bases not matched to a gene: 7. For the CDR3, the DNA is TGTGCCAGCAGCTTTACTAGCGGGAGAGCCCCCTCCTACAATGAGCAGTTCTTC. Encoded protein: CASSFTSGRAPSYNEQFF.

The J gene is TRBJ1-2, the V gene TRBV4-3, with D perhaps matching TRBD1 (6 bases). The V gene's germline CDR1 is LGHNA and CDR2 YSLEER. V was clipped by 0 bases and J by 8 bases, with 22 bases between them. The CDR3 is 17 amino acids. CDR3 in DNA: TGCGCCAGCAGCCAAGAAATTACAGGGACCCGCGCGTCCGGCTACACCTTC. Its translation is CASSQEITGTRASGYTF.

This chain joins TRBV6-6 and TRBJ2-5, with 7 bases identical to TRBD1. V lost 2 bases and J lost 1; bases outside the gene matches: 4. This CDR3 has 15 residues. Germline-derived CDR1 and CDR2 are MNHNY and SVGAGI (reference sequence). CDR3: CASSYPGQSQETQYF. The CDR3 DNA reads TGTGCCAGCAGTTACCCGGGACAGAGCCAAGAGACCCAGTACTTC.

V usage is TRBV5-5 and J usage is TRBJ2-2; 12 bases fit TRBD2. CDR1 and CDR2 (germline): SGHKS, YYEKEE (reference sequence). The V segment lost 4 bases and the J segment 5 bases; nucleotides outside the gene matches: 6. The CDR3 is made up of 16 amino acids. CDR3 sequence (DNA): TGTGCCAGCAGCCTACTAGCGGGGGGTAGTACCGGGGAGCTGTTTTTT. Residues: CASSLLAGGSTGELFF.

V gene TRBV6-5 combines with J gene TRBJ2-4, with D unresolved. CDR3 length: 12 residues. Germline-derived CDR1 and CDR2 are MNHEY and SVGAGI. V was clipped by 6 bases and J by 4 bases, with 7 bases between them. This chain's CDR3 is CASSSPKNIQYF. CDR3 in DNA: TGTGCCAGCAGCAGTCCGAAAAACATTCAGTACTTC.

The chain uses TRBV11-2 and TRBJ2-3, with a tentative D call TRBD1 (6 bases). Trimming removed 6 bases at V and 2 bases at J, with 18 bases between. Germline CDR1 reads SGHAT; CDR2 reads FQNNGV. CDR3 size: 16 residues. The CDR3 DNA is TGTGCCAGCAGAGGTTACAGGGAAGGTTTCACAGATACGCAGTATTTT. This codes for CASRGYREGFTDTQYF.

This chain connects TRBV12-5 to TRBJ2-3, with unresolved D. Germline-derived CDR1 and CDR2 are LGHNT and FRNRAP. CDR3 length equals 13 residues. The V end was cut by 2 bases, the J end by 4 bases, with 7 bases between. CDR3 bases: TGTGCTAGTGGTTTGACAGAAGCAGATACGCAGTATTTT. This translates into CASGLTEADTQYF.

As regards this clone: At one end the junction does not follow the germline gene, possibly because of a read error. The DNA for the CDR3 is TGTCCCAGCTCACCTCGCGGGACGGAAAACTATGGCTACACCTTC. Translating gives CPSSPRGTENYGYTF. The V gene is TRBV18, the J gene TRBJ1-2; D is perhaps TRBD1 (5 bases). CDR1 is KGHSH and CDR2 is LQKENI in the germline V gene. The CDR3 loop spans 15 amino acids.